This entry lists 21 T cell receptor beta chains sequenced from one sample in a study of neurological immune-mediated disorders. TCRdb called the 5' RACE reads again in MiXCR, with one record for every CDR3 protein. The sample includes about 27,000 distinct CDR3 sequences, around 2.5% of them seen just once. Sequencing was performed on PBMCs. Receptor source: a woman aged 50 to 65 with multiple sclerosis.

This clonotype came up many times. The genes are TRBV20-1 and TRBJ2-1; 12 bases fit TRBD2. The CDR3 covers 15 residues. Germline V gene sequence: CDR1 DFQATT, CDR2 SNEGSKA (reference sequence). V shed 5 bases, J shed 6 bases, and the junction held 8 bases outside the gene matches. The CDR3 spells CSAQLLAGGVNEQFF. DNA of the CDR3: TGCAGTGCTCAACTACTAGCGGGAGGTGTCAATGAGCAGTTCTTC.

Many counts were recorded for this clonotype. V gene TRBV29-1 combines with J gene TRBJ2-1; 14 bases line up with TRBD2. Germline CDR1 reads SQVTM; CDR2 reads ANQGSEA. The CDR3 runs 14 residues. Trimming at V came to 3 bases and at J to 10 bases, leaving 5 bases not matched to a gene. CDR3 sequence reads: CSVDGLAGGPEQFF. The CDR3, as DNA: TGCAGCGTTGACGGACTAGCGGGAGGACCAGAGCAGTTCTTC.

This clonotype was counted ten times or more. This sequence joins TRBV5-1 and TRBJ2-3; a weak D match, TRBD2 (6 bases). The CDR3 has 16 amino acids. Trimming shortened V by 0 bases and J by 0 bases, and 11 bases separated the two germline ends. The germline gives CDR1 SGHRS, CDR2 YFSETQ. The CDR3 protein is CASSLAPAGSTDTQYF. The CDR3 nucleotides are TGCGCCAGCAGCTTGGCTCCCGCGGGAAGCACAGATACGCAGTATTTT. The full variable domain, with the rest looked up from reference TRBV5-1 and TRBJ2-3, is KAGVTQTPRYLIKTRGQQVTLSCSPISGHRSVSWYQQTPGQGLQFLFEYFSETQRNKGNFPGRFSGRQFSNSRSEMNVSTLELGDSALYLCASSLAPAGSTDTQYFGPGTRLTVL.

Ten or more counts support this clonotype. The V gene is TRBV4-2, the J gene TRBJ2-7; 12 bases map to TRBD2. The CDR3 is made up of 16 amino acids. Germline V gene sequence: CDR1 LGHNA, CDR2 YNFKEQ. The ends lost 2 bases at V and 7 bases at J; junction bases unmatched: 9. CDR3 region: CASSQQTSGSAWEQYF. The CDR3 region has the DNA TGTGCCAGCAGCCAACAGACTAGCGGGAGTGCCTGGGAGCAGTACTTC.

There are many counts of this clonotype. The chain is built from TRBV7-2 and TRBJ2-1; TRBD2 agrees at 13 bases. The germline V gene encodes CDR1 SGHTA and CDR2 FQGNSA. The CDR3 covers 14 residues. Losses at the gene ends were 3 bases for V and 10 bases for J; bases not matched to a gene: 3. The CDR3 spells CASSFGLAGAEQFF. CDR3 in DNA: TGTGCCAGCAGCTTCGGACTAGCGGGAGCAGAGCAGTTCTTC.

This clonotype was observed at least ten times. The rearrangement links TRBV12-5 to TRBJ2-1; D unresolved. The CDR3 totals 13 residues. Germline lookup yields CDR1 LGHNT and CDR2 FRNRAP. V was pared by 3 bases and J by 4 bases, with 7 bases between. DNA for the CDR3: TGTGCTAGTGGTTTTTCCCAATACAATGAGCAGTTCTTC. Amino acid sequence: CASGFSQYNEQFF.

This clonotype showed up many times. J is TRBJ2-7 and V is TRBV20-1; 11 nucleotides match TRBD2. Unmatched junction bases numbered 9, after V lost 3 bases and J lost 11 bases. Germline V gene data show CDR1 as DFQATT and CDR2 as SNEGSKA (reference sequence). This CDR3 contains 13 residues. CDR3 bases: TGCAGTGCTAGCATAGCGGGAGGGATCCGAAAGTACTTC. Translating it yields CSASIAGGIRKYF.

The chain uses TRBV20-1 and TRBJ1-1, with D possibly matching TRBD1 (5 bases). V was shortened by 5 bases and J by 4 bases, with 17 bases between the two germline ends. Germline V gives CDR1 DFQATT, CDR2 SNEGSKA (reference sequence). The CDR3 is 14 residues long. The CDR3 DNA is TGCAGTGCTGGCCTCCTCGGGGGGATCACTGAAGCTTTCTTT. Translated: CSAGLLGGITEAFF.

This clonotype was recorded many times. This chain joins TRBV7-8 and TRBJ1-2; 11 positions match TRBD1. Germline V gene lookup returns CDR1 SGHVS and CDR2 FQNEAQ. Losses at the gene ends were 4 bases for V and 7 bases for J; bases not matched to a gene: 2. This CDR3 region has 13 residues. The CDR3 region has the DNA TGTGCCAGCAGCTCCGGGACAGGGGGTGGCTACACCTTC. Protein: CASSSGTGGGYTF.

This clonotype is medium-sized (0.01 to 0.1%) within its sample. The CDR3 sequence is CASSQDRGLVYEQYF. Here the CDR3 DNA reads TGCGCCAGCAGCCAAGACAGAGGACTAGTCTACGAGCAGTACTTC. This sequence joins TRBV4-3 and TRBJ2-7, with 7 bases matching TRBD2. The CDR3 extends over 15 amino acids. Germline CDR1 LGHNA, CDR2 YSLEER. Unmatched junction bases numbered 5, after V lost 0 bases and J lost 3 bases.

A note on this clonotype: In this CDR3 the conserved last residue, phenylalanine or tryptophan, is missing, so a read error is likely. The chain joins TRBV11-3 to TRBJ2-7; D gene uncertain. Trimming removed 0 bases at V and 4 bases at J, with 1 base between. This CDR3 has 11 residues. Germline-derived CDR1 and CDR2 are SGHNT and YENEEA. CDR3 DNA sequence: TGTGCCAGCAGCTTAGAATACGAGCAGTACAAC. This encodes CASSLEYEQYN.

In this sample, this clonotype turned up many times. CDR3 protein: CASSPRTGITYEQYF. The DNA of the CDR3 is TGTGCCAGCAGCCCCCGGACAGGGATAACCTACGAGCAGTACTTC. The chain employs TRBV5-5 and TRBJ2-7; TRBD1 matches at 8 bases. Germline CDR1 and CDR2: SGHKS and YYEKEE (reference sequence). The CDR3 consists of 15 residues. V shed 4 bases, J shed 2 bases, and the junction held 8 bases outside the gene matches.

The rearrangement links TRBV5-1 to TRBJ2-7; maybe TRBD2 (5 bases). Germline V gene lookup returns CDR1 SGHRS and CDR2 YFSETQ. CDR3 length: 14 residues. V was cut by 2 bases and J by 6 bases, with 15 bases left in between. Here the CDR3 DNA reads TGCGCCAGCAGCTTCTGGCCCGGGGTAGGCGAGCAGTACTTC. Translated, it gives CASSFWPGVGEQYF.

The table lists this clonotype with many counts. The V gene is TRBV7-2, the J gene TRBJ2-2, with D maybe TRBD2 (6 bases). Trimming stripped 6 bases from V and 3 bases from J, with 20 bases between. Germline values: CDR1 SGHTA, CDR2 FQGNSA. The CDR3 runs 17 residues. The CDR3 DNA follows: TGTGCCAGCAGGATAAATAGCGGAGTTGTGGACACCGGGGAGCTGTTTTTT. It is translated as CASRINSGVVDTGELFF.

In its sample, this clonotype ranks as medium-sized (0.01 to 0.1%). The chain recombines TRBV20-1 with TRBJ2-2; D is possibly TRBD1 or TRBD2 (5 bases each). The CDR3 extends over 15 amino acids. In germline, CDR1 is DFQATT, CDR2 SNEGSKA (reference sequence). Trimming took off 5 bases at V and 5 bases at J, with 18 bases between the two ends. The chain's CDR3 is CSASTGTRGTGELFF. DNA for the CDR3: TGCAGTGCTTCCACCGGGACGAGAGGGACCGGGGAGCTGTTTTTT.

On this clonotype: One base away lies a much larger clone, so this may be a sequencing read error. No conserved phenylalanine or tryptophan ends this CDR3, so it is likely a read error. The CDR3 spells CASSLDSFSEQYY. The CDR3 DNA follows: TGTGCCAGCAGCTTAGACTCCTTTTCCGAGCAGTACTAC. The rearrangement links TRBV7-2 to TRBJ2-7; unclear D gene. The CDR3 length is 13 residues. Per germline, CDR1 SGHTA and CDR2 FQGNSA. V was trimmed by 1 base and J by 6 bases, leaving 10 bases between them.

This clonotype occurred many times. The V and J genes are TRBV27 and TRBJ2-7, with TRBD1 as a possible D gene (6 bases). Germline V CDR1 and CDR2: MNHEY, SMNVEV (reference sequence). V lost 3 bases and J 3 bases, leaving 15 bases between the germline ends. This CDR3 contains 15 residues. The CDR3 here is CASSFFFEGHYEQYF. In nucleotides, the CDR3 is TGTGCCAGCAGTTTCTTCTTTGAGGGACACTACGAGCAGTACTTC.

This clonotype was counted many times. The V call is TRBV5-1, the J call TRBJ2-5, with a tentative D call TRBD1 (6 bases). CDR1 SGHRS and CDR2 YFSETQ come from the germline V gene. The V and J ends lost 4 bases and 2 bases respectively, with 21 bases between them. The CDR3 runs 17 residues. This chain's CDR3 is CASSGLTGLLGQETQYF. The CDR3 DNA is TGCGCCAGCAGCGGATTGACAGGCCTCCTTGGGCAAGAGACCCAGTACTTC.

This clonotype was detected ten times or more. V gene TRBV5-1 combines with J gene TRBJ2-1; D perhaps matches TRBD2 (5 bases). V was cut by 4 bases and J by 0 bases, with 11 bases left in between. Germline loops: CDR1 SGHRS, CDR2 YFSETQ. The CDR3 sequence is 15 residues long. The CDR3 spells CASSPRGPSYNEQFF. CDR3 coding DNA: TGCGCCAGCAGCCCTCGGGGTCCCTCCTACAATGAGCAGTTCTTC.

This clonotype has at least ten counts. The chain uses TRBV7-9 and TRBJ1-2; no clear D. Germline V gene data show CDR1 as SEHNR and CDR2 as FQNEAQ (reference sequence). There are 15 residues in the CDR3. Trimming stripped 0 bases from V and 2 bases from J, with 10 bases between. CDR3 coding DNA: TGTGCCAGCAGCTTAGCGGAGACGGAAAACTATGGCTACACCTTC. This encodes CASSLAETENYGYTF.

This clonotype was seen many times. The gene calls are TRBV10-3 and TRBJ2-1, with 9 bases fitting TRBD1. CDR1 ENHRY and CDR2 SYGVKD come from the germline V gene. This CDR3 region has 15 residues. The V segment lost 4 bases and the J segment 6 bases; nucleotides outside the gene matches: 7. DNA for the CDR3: TGTGCCATCAGTGTTTCGGGACAGGGAATCAATGAGCAGTTCTTC. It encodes CAISVSGQGINEQFF.